The T cell receptor beta chain described here comes from a study of blood T cell repertoires in COVID-19. The CDR3 is 13 amino acids. From germline, CDR1 is LNHDA and CDR2 SQIVND (reference sequence). Deletions cut 3 bases from V and 5 bases from J, with 7 bases between. Original handling: Quantification of nucleated cells was approximated via reference gene primer amplification. Only in-frame clones appear in the TCRdb table, and some are missing; sequencing was by immunoSEQ multiplex PCR. The V and J calls and the clone size are those of that table, but D and trimming were determined from the DNA. The profile covers over 55,000 clones, with roughly four fifths appearing a single time and roughly 9.3% taken by the ten largest.

This chain connects TRBV19 to TRBJ2-2; no clear D gene. The specimen was peripheral blood. This receptor was identified in a man older than 75 with COVID-19, enrolled during active disease. The CDR3 here is CASSIWQTGELFF. The CDR3, as DNA: TGTGCCAGTAGTATCTGGCAAACCGGGGAGCTGTTTTTT.